The sequence of this T cell receptor beta chain was determined in a study of T cells in narcolepsy. CDR3 length equals 13 residues. Trimming removed 4 bases at V and 8 bases at J, with 14 bases between. Germline CDR1 reads SQVTM; CDR2 reads ANQGSEA. Sequenced by immunoSEQ multiplex PCR; TCRdb stores in-frame clones only, minus some. This sample carries over 15,000 clones, 80% to 90% of them seen once, and the ten largest clones take approximately 0.7%. The chain links TRBV29-1 to TRBJ1-4, with D uncertain. The sequence was obtained from a human donor in good health. Sequenced: memory (CD45RA-) CD4+ T cells from blood. The CDR3 bases are TGCAGCGTTGCCGAGGTGGTTGGAGAAAAACTGTTTTTT. Amino acid sequence: CSVAEVVGEKLFF.